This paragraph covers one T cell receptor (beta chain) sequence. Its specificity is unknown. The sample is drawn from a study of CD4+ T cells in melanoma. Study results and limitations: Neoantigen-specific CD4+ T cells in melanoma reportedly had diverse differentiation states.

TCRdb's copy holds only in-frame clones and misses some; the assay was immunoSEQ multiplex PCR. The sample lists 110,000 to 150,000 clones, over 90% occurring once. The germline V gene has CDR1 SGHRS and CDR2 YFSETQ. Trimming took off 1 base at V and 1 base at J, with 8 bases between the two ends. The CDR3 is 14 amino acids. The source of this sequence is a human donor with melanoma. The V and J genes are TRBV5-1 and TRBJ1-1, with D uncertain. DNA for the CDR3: TGCGCCAGCAGCTTGAGGGAACAGAACACTGAAGCTTTCTTT. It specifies CASSLREQNTEAFF.